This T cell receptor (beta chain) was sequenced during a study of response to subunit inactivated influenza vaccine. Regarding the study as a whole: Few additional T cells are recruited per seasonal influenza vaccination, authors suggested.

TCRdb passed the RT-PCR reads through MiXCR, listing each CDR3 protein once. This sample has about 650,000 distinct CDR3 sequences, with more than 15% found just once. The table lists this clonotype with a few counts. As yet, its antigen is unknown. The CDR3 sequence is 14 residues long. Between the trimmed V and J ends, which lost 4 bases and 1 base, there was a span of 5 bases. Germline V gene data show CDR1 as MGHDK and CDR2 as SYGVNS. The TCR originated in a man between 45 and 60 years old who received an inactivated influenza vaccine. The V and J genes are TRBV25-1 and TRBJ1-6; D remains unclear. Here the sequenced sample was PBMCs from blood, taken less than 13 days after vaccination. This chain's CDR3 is CASSAGSYNSPLHF. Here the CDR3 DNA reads TGTGCCAGCAGTGCGGGATCCTATAATTCACCCCTCCACTTT.